These T cell receptor beta chains were read from a single sample in a study of cytomegalovirus exposure and HLA in healthy donors. Assay: immunoSEQ multiplex PCR; the TCRdb copy retains only in-frame clones and omits some. The repertoire has 64,000 or so clones, about 67% of them found once; the top ten carry around 7.6%. Sequences were obtained from PBMCs. These receptors were collected from a man aged 35 to 55 in good health and CMV-seropositive. The CDR3 runs from the conserved cysteine through the conserved F or W. The order of the fields is D gene, V gene, J gene, clone size, CDR3 DNA, CDR3 protein. D genes are given only for firm matches. Size tells how often a clone was seen (once, few, many) or the class of an expanded clone, and some rows leave it out.

NA	TRBV2	TRBJ1-1	NA	TGTGCCAGCAGGGGGCCCCCAGCCGATACTGAAGCTTTCTTT	CASRGPPADTEAFF
NA	TRBV30	TRBJ1-1	NA	TGTGCCTGGAGTGTGGACAGATTGAACACTGAAGCTTTCTTT	CAWSVDRLNTEAFF
TRBD2	TRBV4-1	TRBJ2-7	NA	TGCGCCAGCAGCCAGGATTCTAGCGGTACCTACGAGCAGTACTTC	CASSQDSSGTYEQYF
NA	TRBV11-2	TRBJ2-7	few	TGTGCCAGCAGCCCCCAGGACAGAGAGCAGTACTTC	CASSPQDREQYF
NA	TRBV4-3	TRBJ2-2	NA	TGCGCCAGCAGCCAAGATTCCCTCCTAGCGAACACCGGGGAGCTGTTTTTT	CASSQDSLLANTGELFF
TRBD1	TRBV5-6	TRBJ2-2	NA	TGTGCCAGCAGCTCGACTAGACAGGGGAGGAACACCGGGGAGCTGTTTTTT	CASSSTRQGRNTGELFF
TRBD2	TRBV27	TRBJ2-1	NA	TGTGCCAGCAGTTTATCGTTTAGCGGGAGGAGTGACGAGCAGTTCTTC	CASSLSFSGRSDEQFF
NA	TRBV13	TRBJ2-1	NA	TGTGCCAGCAGCCCGGTAAGCAATGAGCAGTTCTTC	CASSPVSNEQFF
NA	TRBV6-5	TRBJ1-1	few	TGTGCCAGCAGTTACGGGGTTCAGGTGGGGAGTGAAGCTTTCTTT	CASSYGVQVGSEAFF
NA	TRBV19	TRBJ1-1	NA	TGTGCCAGTAGCATCGAGGTGAACACTGAAGCTTTCTTT	CASSIEVNTEAFF
NA	TRBV6-1	TRBJ2-3	few	TGTGCCAGCAGTGATGGGGGAGGTGGGTATGGCACAGATACGCAGTATTTT	CASSDGGGGYGTDTQYF